Below, 3 T cell receptor beta chains from the same sample are listed, as sequenced in a study of human CD4 T cells and Enterobacteriaceae. Sorting took every CD4+ cell except CD45RA+CCR7+CD95- naive cells, reaching over 95% purity. Method: immunoSEQ multiplex PCR; TCRdb's copy keeps in-frame clones and lacks some. The sample lists 25,000 to 30,000 clones, approximately 80% occurring once. The sample was memory CD4+ T cells from blood. These TCRs come from a human donor in good health.

The chain carries TRBV5-1 and TRBJ2-1; tentative D call: TRBD1 (6 bases). Germline V gives CDR1 SGHRS, CDR2 YFSETQ. There are 14 residues in the CDR3. Between the trimmed V and J ends, which lost 7 bases and 4 bases, there was a span of 15 bases. The CDR3 DNA sequence: TGCGCCAGCCAATTCCGGGACAATTACAATGAGCAGTTCTTC. Translating gives CASQFRDNYNEQFF.

V gene TRBV28 combines with J gene TRBJ2-4; 12 nucleotides agree with TRBD2. Germline values: CDR1 MDHEN, CDR2 SYDVKM. V was clipped by 6 bases and J by 2 bases; unmatched bases: 8. This CDR3 is built from 17 residues. CDR3 nucleotide sequence: TGTGCCAGCAGGCCGTCCACTAGCGGGGGGCCCAAAAACATTCAGTACTTC. Amino acids: CASRPSTSGGPKNIQYF. Combining the CDR3 with reference TRBV28 and TRBJ2-4 gives the whole variable domain DVKVTQSSRYLVKRTGEKVFLECVQDMDHENMFWYRQDPGLGLRLIYFSYDVKMKEKGDIPEGYSVSREKKERFSLILESASTNQTSMYLCASRPSTSGGPKNIQYFGAGTRLSVL.

This sequence joins TRBV5-5 and TRBJ2-7; D is possibly TRBD2 (5 bases). This CDR3 is built from 14 residues. The ends were cut back, 0 bases at V and 4 bases at J, with 11 bases in the middle. Per germline, CDR1 SGHKS and CDR2 YYEKEE (reference sequence). The CDR3 protein is CASSLVGSDYEQYF. CDR3 bases: TGTGCCAGCAGCTTGGTAGGGAGTGATTACGAGCAGTACTTC.